Only one count was recorded for the clone carrying this TCR beta chain. The source of the sample is a study of blood T cell repertoires in COVID-19. Study at large: The United States, Italy and Spain supplied acute and convalescent COVID-19 samples.

Profiling relied on immunoSEQ multiplex PCR, and the TCRdb table lists in-frame clones only, not all of them. The profile shows 300,000 to 400,000 clones, 80% to 90% of them singletons. Looked up from germline, CDR1 is MNHEY and CDR2 is SVGAGI. With V trimmed by 5 bases and J by 1 base, 3 bases remained unmatched. CDR3 length equals 15 residues. Cohort placement rested on clinical history that participants reported themselves. The TCR originated in a woman between 40 and 55 years old with acute COVID-19. The sample comprised PBMCs or T cells enriched from blood (not recorded which). The chain joins TRBV6-5 to TRBJ2-2, with 8 bases aligning to TRBD1. This CDR3 is CASSPGTGNTGELFF. In DNA, the CDR3 is TGTGCCAGCAGTCCCGGGACAGGGAACACCGGGGAGCTGTTTTTT.